This record looks at one T cell receptor (beta chain) sequence and its context. Antigen specificity is unknown. The protocol was immunoSEQ multiplex PCR, while the TCRdb copy is restricted to in-frame clones and leaves out a portion. The repertoire holds some 100,000 clones, about 90% seen once, with over 6.5% in the top ten. The record originates from a study of T cell responses to AZD1222 COVID-19 vaccine. The CDR3 has 15 residues. Germline-derived CDR1 and CDR2 are SGHTA and FQGNSA. The V and J ends lost 6 bases and 0 bases, in that order; junction bases with no gene match: 5. Study findings and constraints: Dominant CD4 TCR responses targeted spike regions 160-218 and 743-854. The repertoires were collected only after the peak T cell response. White British people made up most donors, females outnumbered males, and clonal diversity was possibly underestimated. The reported proportion of spike-specific TCRs targeting unmutated variant regions was nearly half.

The sequence was collected from an adult in good health. The sequencing used peripheral blood, collected on day 0 of AZD1222 vaccination. This chain links TRBV7-2 with TRBJ2-7; 10 bases are shared with TRBD2. The CDR3 sequence is CASSFLAGVSYEQYF. DNA of the CDR3: TGTGCCAGCAGTTTCCTAGCGGGGGTCTCCTACGAGCAGTACTTC.